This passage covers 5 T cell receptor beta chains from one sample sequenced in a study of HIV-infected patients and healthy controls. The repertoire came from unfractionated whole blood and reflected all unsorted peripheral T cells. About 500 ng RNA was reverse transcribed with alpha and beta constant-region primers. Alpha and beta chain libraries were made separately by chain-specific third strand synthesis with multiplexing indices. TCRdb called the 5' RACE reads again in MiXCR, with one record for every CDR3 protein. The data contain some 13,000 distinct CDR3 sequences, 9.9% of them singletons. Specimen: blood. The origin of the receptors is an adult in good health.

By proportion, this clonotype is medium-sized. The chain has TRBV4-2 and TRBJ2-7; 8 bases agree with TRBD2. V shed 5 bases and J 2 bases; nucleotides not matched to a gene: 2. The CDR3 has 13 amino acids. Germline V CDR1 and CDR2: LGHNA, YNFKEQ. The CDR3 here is CASSFSGTYEQYF. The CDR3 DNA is TGTGCCAGCAGCTTTAGCGGGACCTACGAGCAGTACTTC.

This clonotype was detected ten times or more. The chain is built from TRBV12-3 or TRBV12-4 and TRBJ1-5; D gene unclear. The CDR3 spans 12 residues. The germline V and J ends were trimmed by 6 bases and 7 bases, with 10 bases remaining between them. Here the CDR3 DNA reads TGTGCCAGCAGGATTGGGAGCCAGCCCCAGCATTTT. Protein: CASRIGSQPQHF.

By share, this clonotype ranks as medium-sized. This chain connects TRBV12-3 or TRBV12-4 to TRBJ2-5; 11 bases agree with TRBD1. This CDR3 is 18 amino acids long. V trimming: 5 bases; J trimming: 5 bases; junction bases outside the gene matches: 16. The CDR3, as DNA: TGTGCCAGCAGTCCCTCTCTCGGACAGGGGGCTGAAGAGGAGACCCAGTACTTC. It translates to CASSPSLGQGAEEETQYF.

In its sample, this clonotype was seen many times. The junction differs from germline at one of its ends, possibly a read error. The CDR3 nucleotides read TGTGCCAGCAGTTTCAGAACGCAGGGCAACAACGGGGAGCTGTTTTTT. It codes for CASSFRTQGNNGELFF. This chain joins TRBV12-3 or TRBV12-4 and TRBJ2-2, with D tentatively TRBD1 (5 bases). The length of the CDR3 is 16 residues.

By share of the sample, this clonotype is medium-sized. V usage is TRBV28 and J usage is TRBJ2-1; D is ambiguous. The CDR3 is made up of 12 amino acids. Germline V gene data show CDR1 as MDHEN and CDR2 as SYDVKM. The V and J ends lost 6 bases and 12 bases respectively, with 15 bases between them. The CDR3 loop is CASRSTRPAQFF. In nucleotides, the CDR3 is TGTGCCAGCAGGTCAACCAGGCCGGCGCAGTTCTTC. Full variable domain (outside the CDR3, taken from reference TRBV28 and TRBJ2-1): DVKVTQSSRYLVKRTGEKVFLECVQDMDHENMFWYRQDPGLGLRLIYFSYDVKMKEKGDIPEGYSVSREKKERFSLILESASTNQTSMYLCASRSTRPAQFFGPGTRLTVL.